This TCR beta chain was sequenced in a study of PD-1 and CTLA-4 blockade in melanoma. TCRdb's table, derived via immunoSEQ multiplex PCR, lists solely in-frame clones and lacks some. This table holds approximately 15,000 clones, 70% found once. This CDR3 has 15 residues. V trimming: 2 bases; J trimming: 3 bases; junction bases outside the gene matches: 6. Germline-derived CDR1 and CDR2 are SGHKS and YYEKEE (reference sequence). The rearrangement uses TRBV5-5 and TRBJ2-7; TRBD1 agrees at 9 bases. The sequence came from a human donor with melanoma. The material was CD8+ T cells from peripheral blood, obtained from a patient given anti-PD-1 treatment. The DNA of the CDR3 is TGTGCCAGCAGCTTCTCCGACAGGGGGTACTACGAGCAGTACTTC. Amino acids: CASSFSDRGYYEQYF.